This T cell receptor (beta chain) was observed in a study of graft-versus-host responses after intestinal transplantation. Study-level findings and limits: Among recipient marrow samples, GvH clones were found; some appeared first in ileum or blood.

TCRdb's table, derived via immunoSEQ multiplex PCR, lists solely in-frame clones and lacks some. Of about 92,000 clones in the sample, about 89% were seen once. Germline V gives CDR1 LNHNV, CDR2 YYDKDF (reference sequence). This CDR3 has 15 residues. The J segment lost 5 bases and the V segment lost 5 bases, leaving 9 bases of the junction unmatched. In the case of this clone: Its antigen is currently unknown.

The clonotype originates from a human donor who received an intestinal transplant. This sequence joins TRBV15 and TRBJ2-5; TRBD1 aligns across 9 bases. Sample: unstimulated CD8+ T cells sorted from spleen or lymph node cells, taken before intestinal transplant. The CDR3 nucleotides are TGTGCCACCAGCTCCCCACGGACAGGGGTCGAGACCCAGTACTTC. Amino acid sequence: CATSSPRTGVETQYF.